This T cell receptor beta chain emerged from a study of shared clonotypes between healthy human individuals. Selected positively for CCR7 and CD45RO-negative, naive CD8 cells excluded terminally differentiated effector memory CD45RA+ cells. Deep-level running was used for the assay. The authors loaded around 220 ng DNA, 30,000 to 35,000 T cell genomes, into sorted-subset replicate PCRs. Original analysis: Owing to the provision of junction-only sequences devoid of quality scores by immunoSEQ, filtering differed. Clones were sequenced by immunoSEQ multiplex PCR, and TCRdb holds only the in-frame ones, with some missing. The V and J calls and clone size were taken over from that table, and D and trimming were inferred from the DNA. The sample shows 630,000 or so clones, roughly 98% of them seen only once. The source material was naive CD8+ T cells sorted from blood. The source of this sequence is a man aged 25-45 years in good health.

The CDR3 is CASSERTGRRETQYF. The CDR3 DNA reads TGTGCCAGCAGCGAGCGGACAGGGCGTCGGGAGACCCAGTACTTC. V and J are TRBV7-9 and TRBJ2-5; 8 bases match TRBD1. There are 15 residues in the CDR3. Losses at the gene ends were 5 bases for V and 5 bases for J; bases not matched to a gene: 10. Germline V gives CDR1 SEHNR, CDR2 FQNEAQ (reference sequence).